This TCR beta chain appears in the sequencing data of a study of cytomegalovirus exposure and HLA in healthy donors. As to this clone: The target antigen is unknown.

60 Vbeta and 13 Jbeta primers were used in PCR. Clones were sequenced by immunoSEQ multiplex PCR, and TCRdb holds only the in-frame ones, with some missing. In all, the sample yields around 75,000 clones. The study's findings and limits: In most subjects, TCR beta sequences reportedly gave accurate predictions of HLA-A and HLA-B alleles.

The CDR3 runs 14 residues. CDR1 and CDR2 from the germline V gene are SQVTM and ANQGSEA. Trimming removed 7 bases from V and 8 bases from J; junction bases left unmatched: 5. Material for sequencing was PBMCs. The source of this sequence is a man aged 35-49 years in good health and CMV-seronegative. The chain couples TRBV29-1 to TRBJ2-1, with 16 bases matching TRBD2. CDR3 sequence reads: CSEGLAGGRDEQFF. DNA for the CDR3: TGCAGCGAGGGACTAGCGGGGGGGCGAGATGAGCAGTTCTTC.